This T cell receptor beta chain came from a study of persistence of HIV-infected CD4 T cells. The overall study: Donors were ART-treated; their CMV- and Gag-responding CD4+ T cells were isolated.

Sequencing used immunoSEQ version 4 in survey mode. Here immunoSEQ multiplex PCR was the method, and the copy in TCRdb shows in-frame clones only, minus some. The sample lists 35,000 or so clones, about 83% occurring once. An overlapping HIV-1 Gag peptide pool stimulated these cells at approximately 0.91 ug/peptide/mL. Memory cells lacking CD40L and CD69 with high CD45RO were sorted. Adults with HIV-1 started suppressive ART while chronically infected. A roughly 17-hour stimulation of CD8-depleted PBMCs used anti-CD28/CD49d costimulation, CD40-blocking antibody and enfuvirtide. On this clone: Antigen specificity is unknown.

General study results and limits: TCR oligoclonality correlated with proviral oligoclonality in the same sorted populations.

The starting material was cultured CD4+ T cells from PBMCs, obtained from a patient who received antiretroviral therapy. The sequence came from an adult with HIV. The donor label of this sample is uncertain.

CDR3 protein: CASSGGGNQPQHF. For the CDR3, the DNA is TGTGCCAGCTCAGGGGGAGGCAATCAGCCCCAGCATTTT. V and J are TRBV18 and TRBJ1-5; D possibly corresponds to TRBD1 (5 bases). Germline V lookup: CDR1 KGHSH, CDR2 LQKENI. The CDR3 has 13 residues. Trimming cost V 5 bases and J 2 bases, with 7 bases left between them.